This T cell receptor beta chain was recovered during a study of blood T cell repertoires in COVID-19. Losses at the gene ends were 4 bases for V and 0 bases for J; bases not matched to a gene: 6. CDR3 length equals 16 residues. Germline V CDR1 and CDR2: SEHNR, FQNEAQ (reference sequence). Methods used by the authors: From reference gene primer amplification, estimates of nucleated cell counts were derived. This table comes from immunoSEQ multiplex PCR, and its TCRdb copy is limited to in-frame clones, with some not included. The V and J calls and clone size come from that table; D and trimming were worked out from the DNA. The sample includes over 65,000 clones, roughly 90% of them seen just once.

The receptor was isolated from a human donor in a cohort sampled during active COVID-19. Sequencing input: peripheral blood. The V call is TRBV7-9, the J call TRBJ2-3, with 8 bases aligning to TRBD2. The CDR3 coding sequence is TGTGCCAGCAGCTCCCGGGGGGGGCTTAGCACAGATACGCAGTATTTT. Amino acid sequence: CASSSRGGLSTDTQYF.